This T cell receptor (beta chain) was captured in a study of blood T cell repertoires in COVID-19. This CDR3 region has 14 residues. Trimming shortened V by 4 bases and J by 4 bases, and 11 bases separated the two germline ends. Germline V gene lookup returns CDR1 SGHNT and CDR2 YYREEE (reference sequence). Per the original methods: Amplification of reference gene primers provided the estimated nucleated cell counts. The assay was immunoSEQ multiplex PCR, and TCRdb's table has in-frame clones only and misses some. Clone size and the V and J calls come from that table; the DNA yielded D and trimming. The top ten clones hold around 0.77% of a sample with tens of thousands of clones, more than 80% of them seen once.

Specimen: peripheral blood. V is TRBV5-4 and J is TRBJ2-2, with a weak D call TRBD2 (6 bases). The sequence was obtained from a woman of 80 years or more with acute or convalescent COVID-19. For the CDR3, the DNA is TGTGCCAGCAGCATACGGGACTTCACCGGGGAGCTGTTTTTT. This codes for CASSIRDFTGELFF. Complete variable domain (other parts from reference TRBV5-4 and TRBJ2-2): ETGVTQSPTHLIKTRGQQVTLRCSSQSGHNTVSWYQQALGQGPQFIFQYYREEENGRGNFPPRFSGLQFPNYSSELNVNALELDDSALYLCASSIRDFTGELFFGEGSRLTVL.